This T cell receptor beta chain derives from a study of neoadjuvant anti-PD-1 for oral cavity cancer. Across the study: Patients without progression received a fourth nivolumab dose around day 43, then surgical resection on days 50-56.

Regarding time point: after neoadjuvant nivolumab, at surgical resection. These oral cavity squamous cell carcinomas were HPV-negative and locally advanced. The V gene's germline CDR1 is MGHRA and CDR2 YSYEKL. V was cut by 0 bases and J by 3 bases, with 9 bases left in between. The CDR3 spans 15 residues. TCRdb's copy holds only in-frame clones and misses some; the assay was immunoSEQ multiplex PCR. This sample carries some 9,800 clones, 61% of them seen once, and the ten largest clones take about 4.1%. The sequence was collected from a person aged 35-80 years with oral cavity squamous cell carcinoma. The chain joins TRBV4-1 to TRBJ2-1; D not resolved. The sample here was PBMCs, taken after nivolumab (anti-PD-1) treatment. In DNA form, the CDR3 reads TGCGCCAGCAGCCAAGACCGCGACGGCTACAATGAGCAGTTCTTC. Its translation is CASSQDRDGYNEQFF.